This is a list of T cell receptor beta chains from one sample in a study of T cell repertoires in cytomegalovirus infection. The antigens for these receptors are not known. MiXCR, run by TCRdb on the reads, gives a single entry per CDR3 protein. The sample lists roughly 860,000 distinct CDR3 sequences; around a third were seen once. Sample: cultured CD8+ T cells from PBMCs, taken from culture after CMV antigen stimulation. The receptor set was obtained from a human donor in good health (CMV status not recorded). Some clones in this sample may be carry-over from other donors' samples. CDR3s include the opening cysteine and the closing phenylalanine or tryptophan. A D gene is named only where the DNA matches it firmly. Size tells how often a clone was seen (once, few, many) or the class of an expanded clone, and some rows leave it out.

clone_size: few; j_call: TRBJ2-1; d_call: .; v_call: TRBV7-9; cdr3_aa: CASSPVGVVNEQFF; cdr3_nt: TGTGCCAGCAGCCCCGTTGGGGTAGTGAATGAGCAGTTCTTC
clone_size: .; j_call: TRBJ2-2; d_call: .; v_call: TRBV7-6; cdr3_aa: CASSLVPVGLWATGELFF; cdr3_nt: TGTGCCAGCAGCTTAGTTCCGGTTGGTCTGTGGGCCACCGGGGAGCTGTTTTTT
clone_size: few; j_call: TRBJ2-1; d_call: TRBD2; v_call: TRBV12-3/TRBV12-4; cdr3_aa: CAIRAGDLYNEQFF; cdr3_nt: TGTGCCATCCGGGCGGGGGACCTCTACAATGAGCAGTTCTTC
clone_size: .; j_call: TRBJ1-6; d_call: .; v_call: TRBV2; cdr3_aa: CASRDRTDVSSYNSPLHF; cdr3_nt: TGTGCCAGCAGAGATAGGACAGACGTCAGCTCCTATAATTCACCCCTCCACTTT
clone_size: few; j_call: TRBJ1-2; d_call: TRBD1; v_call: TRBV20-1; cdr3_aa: CSATAGGADGYTF; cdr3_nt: TGCAGTGCTACCGCAGGGGGCGCGGATGGCTACACCTTC
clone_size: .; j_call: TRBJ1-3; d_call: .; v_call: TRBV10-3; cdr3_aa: CAISDPGGGNTIYF; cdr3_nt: TGTGCCATCAGTGATCCCGGGGGAGGAAACACCATATATTTT
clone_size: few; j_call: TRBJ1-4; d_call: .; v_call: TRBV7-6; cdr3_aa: CASSLEGVNEKLFF; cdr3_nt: TGTGCCAGCAGCTTAGAGGGGGTTAATGAAAAACTGTTTTTT
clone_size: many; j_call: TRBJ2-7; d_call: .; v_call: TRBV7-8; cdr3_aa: CASSPEGHLGWEQYF; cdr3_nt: TGTGCCAGCAGCCCAGAGGGACACCTCGGTTGGGAGCAGTACTTC
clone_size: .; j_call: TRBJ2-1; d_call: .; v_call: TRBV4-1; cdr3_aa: CASSQQRYWGDEQFF; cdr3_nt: TGCGCCAGCAGCCAACAGCGCTACTGGGGGGATGAGCAGTTCTTC
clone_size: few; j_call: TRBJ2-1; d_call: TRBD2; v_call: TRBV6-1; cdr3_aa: CASSGGLAGFYNEQFF; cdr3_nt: TGTGCCAGCAGTGGAGGACTAGCGGGATTCTACAATGAGCAGTTCTTC
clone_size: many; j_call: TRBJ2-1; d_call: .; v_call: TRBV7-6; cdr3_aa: CASSRFRGSDQYNEQFF; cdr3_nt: TGTGCCAGCAGCCGGTTCCGTGGGTCGGATCAGTACAATGAGCAGTTCTTC
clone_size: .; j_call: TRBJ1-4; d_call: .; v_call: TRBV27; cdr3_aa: CATADGPGTNEKLFF; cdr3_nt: TGTGCCACAGCCGATGGGCCGGGAACTAATGAAAAACTGTTTTTT
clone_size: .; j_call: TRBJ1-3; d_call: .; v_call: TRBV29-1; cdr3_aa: CSVDGGIGPGNTIYF; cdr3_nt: TGCAGCGTTGATGGGGGAATCGGGCCTGGAAACACCATATATTTT
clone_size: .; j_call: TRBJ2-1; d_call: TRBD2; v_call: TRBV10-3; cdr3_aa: CAIRLAGNEQFF; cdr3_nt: TGTGCCATCAGACTAGCGGGGAATGAGCAGTTCTTC
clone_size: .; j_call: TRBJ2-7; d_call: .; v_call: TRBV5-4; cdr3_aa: CASREDPSYEQYF; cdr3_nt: TGTGCCAGCCGCGAAGACCCCTCCTACGAGCAGTACTTC
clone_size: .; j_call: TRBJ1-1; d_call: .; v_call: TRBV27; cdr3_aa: CASSLSGWTEAFF; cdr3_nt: TGTGCCAGCAGTTTATCAGGGTGGACTGAAGCTTTCTTT
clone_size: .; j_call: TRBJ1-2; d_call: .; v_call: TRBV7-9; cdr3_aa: CASSLKDYTF; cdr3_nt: TGTGCCAGCAGCTTGAAGGACTACACCTTC
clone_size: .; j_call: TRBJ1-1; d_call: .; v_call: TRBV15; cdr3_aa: CATSRFSAGNTEAFF; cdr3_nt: TGTGCCACCAGCAGATTCTCCGCGGGTAACACTGAAGCTTTCTTT
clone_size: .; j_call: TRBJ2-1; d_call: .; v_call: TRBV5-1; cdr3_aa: CASRKESYNEQFF; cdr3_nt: TGCGCCAGCCGAAAAGAATCCTACAATGAGCAGTTCTTC
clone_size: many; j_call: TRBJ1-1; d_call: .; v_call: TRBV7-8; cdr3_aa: CASRGLLNTEAFF; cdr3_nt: TGTGCCAGCAGGGGACTGCTGAACACTGAAGCTTTCTTT
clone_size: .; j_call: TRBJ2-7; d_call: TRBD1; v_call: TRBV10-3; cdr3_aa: CAITQTGDPYEQYF; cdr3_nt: TGTGCCATCACCCAGACAGGGGACCCCTACGAGCAGTACTTC
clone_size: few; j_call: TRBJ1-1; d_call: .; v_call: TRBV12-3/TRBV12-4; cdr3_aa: CATRMSSKGTEAFF; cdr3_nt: TGTGCCACAAGAATGAGCAGCAAGGGAACTGAAGCTTTCTTT
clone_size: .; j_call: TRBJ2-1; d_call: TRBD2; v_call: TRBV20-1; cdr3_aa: CSAVSGGNEQFF; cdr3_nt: TGCAGTGCTGTGAGCGGGGGCAATGAGCAGTTCTTC
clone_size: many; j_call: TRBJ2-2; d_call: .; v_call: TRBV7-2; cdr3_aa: CASSLDILPNTGELFF; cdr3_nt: TGTGCCAGCAGCTTAGATATACTCCCGAACACCGGGGAGCTGTTTTTT
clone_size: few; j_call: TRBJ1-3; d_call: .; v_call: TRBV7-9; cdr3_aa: CASSLVARNSGNTIYF; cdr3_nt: TGTGCCAGCAGCTTAGTAGCCCGAAATTCTGGAAACACCATATATTTT
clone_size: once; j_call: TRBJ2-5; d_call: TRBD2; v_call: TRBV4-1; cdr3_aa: CASSHPSGGTETQYF; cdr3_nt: TGCGCCAGCAGCCACCCTAGCGGGGGAACGGAGACCCAGTACTTC
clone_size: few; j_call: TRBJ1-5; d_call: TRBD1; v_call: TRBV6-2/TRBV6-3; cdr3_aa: CASSPGWTGPYQPQHF; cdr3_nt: TGTGCCAGCAGCCCTGGGTGGACAGGGCCTTATCAGCCCCAGCATTTT
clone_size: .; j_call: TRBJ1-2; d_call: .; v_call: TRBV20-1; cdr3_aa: CSARGHQHYGYTF; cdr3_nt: TGCAGTGCTAGAGGTCATCAGCACTATGGCTACACCTTC
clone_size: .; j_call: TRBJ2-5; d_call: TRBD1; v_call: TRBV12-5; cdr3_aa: CASGLATGTGFQETQYF; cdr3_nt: TGTGCTAGTGGTTTAGCGACCGGGACAGGATTCCAAGAGACCCAGTACTTC
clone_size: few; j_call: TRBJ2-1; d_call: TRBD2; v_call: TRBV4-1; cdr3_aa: CASSTRLADYNEQFF; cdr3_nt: TGCGCCAGCAGCACCCGGCTAGCGGACTACAATGAGCAGTTCTTC
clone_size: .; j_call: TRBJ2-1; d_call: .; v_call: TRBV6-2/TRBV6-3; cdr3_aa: CASSYSGGGLPKGVYNEQFF; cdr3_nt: TGTGCCAGCAGTTACTCGGGGGGAGGTTTACCTAAGGGTGTATACAATGAGCAGTTCTTC
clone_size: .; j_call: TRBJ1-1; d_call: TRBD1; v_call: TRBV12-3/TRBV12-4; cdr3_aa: CASGRTGLKRENTEAFF; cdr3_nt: TGTGCCAGCGGTCGGACAGGGTTAAAAAGGGAGAACACTGAAGCTTTCTTT
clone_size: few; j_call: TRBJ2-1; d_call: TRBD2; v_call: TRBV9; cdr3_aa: CASSMGLAGAFSSYNEQFF; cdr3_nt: TGTGCCAGCAGCATGGGACTAGCGGGGGCCTTTAGCTCCTACAATGAGCAGTTCTTC
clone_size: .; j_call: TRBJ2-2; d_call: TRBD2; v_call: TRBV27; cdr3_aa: CASSLPGGARTGELFF; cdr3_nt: TGTGCCAGCAGTTTACCCGGGGGGGCCAGAACCGGGGAGCTGTTTTTT
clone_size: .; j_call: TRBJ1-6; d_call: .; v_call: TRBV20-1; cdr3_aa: CSASPNSNSPLHF; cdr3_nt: TGCAGTGCTTCTCCTAACAGCAATTCACCCCTCCACTTT
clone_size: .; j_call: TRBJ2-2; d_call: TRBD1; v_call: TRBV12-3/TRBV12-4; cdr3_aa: CASIRQGSNTGELFF; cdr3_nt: TGTGCCAGCATCCGACAGGGTTCGAACACCGGGGAGCTGTTTTTT
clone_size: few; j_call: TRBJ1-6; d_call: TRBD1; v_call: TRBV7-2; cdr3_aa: CASIRQGLGSPLHF; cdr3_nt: TGTGCCAGCATCAGACAGGGCTTGGGTTCACCCCTCCACTTT
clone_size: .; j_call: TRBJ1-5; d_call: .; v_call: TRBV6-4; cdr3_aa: CASSEIGGNQPQHF; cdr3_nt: TGTGCCAGCAGTGAGATAGGTGGCAATCAGCCCCAGCATTTT
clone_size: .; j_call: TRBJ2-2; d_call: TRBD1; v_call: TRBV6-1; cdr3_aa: CANSDRGYTGELFF; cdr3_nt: TGTGCCAATTCGGACAGGGGTTACACCGGGGAGCTGTTTTTT
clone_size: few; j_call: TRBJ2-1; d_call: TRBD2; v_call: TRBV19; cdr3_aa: CASSIGVAGGPGQFF; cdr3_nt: TGTGCCAGTAGTATTGGAGTAGCGGGGGGGCCTGGGCAGTTCTTC
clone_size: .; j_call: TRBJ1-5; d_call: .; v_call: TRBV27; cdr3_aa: CASSYGTTNQPQHF; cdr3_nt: TGTGCCAGCAGCTACGGGACAACTAATCAGCCCCAGCATTTT
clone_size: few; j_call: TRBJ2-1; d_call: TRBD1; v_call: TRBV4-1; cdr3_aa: CASSQGVLEGNEQFF; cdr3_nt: TGCGCCAGCAGTCAGGGGGTTCTTGAGGGCAATGAGCAGTTCTTC
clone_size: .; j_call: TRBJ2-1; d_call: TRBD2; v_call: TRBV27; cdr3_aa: CASSVLAGGGNEQFF; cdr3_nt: TGTGCCAGCAGCGTTCTAGCGGGGGGTGGAAATGAGCAGTTCTTC
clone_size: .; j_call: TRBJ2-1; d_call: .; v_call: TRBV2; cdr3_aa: CASIPDHSSYNEQFF; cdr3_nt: TGTGCCAGCATCCCGGACCATAGCTCCTACAATGAGCAGTTCTTC
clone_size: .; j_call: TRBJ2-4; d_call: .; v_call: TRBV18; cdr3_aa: CASSAFRGAKNIQYF; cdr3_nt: TGTGCCAGCTCAGCCTTCCGCGGCGCCAAAAACATTCAGTACTTC
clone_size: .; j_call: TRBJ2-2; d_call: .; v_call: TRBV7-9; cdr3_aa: CASSLGVSDTGELFF; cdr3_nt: TGTGCCAGCAGCTTAGGTGTGTCGGACACCGGGGAGCTGTTTTTT
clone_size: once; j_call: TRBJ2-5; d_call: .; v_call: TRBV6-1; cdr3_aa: CANTQGTEDYQETQYF; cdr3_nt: TGTGCCAACACCCAAGGGACGGAGGATTATCAAGAGACCCAGTACTTC
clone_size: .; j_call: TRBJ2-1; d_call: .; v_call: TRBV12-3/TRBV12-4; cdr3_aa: CASSDQTAGNEQFF; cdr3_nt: TGTGCCAGCAGCGATCAGACGGCTGGTAATGAGCAGTTCTTC
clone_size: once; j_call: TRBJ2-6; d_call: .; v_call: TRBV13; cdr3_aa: CASSFPLDGRGPGANVLTF; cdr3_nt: TGTGCCAGCAGCTTCCCTCTCGACGGACGGGGGCCTGGGGCCAACGTCCTGACTTTC
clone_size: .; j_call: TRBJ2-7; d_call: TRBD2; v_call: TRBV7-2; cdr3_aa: CASSFPAGGGNEQYF; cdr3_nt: TGTGCCAGCAGCTTTCCGGCGGGGGGAGGAAACGAGCAGTACTTC
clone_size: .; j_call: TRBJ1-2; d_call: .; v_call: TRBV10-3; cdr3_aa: CAISDPTANYGYTF; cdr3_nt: TGTGCCATCAGTGACCCGACGGCTAACTATGGCTACACCTTC
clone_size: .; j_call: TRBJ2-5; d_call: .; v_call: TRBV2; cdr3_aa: CASSEGRKMQETQYF; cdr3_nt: TGTGCCAGCAGTGAAGGACGCAAGATGCAAGAGACCCAGTACTTC
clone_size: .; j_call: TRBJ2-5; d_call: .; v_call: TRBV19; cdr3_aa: CASSPTWREWETQYF; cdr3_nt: TGTGCCAGTAGTCCGACCTGGAGGGAGTGGGAGACCCAGTACTTC
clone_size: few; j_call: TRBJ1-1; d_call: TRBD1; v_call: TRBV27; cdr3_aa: CASNLQGGNTEAFF; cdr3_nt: TGTGCCAGCAATCTTCAGGGGGGGAACACTGAAGCTTTCTTT